Sequencing of this TCR beta chain was carried out in a study of T cell repertoires in cytomegalovirus infection. Germline V CDR1 and CDR2: SGHTA, FQGNSA. V trimming: 1 base; J trimming: 8 bases; junction bases outside the gene matches: 2. The CDR3 is made up of 14 amino acids. This clonotype has a count of ten or more. Its cognate antigen is unknown. TCRdb processed the reads anew with MiXCR; each CDR3 protein has one entry. The sample holds around 300,000 distinct CDR3 sequences; approximately 25% are singletons and the top ten take 10% to 15%. The sequence came from a human donor in good health (CMV status not recorded). Some clones in this sample may be carry-over from other donors' samples. Sequencing used cultured PBMCs, obtained from culture after CMV antigen stimulation. The V gene is TRBV7-2, the J gene TRBJ1-6; 7 bases line up with TRBD1. The DNA for the CDR3 is TGTGCCAGCAGCTTAGGCAGGGGGGATTCACCCCTCCACTTT. Translation: CASSLGRGDSPLHF.